This note documents a single T cell receptor beta chain sequence. No cognate antigen has been identified for it. The record has no base qualities; no much larger clone is one base away. The immunoSEQ Assay, a bias-controlled multiplex PCR, was used to amplify TCRbeta CDR3 regions from genomic DNA. The study's processing was this. The number of nucleated cells in each sample was estimated by amplification of reference gene primers within the assay. Sequence reads were collapsed and filtered to measure the absolute abundance of every unique TCRbeta CDR3 rearrangement. Productive Simpson clonality was computed per sample as the square root of Simpson's diversity index over productive rearrangements. As stored in TCRdb, this immuneACCESS dataset retains in-frame rearrangements with V and J assigned. A fraction of the clones does not appear; measured against another copy, unresolved V genes explain less than half of the discrepancy, and the remainder lacks a known reason. For V, J and clone size, that table is used; D and trimming come from the DNA. The sample table holds more than 100,000 clones, of which 80% to 90% were seen once. Clones ranked in the top ten supply less than 5% of the sample.

From its cysteine to its phenylalanine, the CDR3 spans 15 amino acids. Kept here is only the CDR3 DNA, which spans 45 bases and is read in frame from base 1. V loses 2 bases at its end and J loses 0 bases; junction bases beyond the gene matches: 4. The germline V gene encodes CDR1 SGDLS and CDR2 YYNGEE. Collaborating institutions collected whole blood in K2EDTA tubes following their own protocols. For TCRbeta analysis, collaborators shipped samples as frozen whole blood, isolated PBMCs, or DNA extracted from either of those sample types. These data belong to a study of blood T cell repertoires in COVID-19 (dated by TCRdb to 2018 to 2021). Study-wide context: Samples from collaborators originated in the United States, Italy and Spain and spanned both the acute and convalescent phases of COVID-19. The sample metadata nearly always contained a de-identified subject ID, COVID-19 status, age in years and sex. Samples came from the ongoing ImmuneRACE study (first 160 participants) plus 1,254 subjects from 6 global collaborators. The material from the prospective study consisted of cDNA or gDNA derived from T cells, B-cell-depleted T cells, or PBMCs. The repertoires were released in a freely available public database meant as a resource for research on the immune response to SARS-CoV-2. Where available, HLA class I and class II types were obtained from metadata supplied by the sample provider rather than from assay-based typing. Deeply sampled blood TCRbeta repertoires from subjects exposed to, actively infected with, or recovered from COVID-19 were included in the dataset.

Overall study outcomes, separate from this receptor: How much clinical and demographic metadata was included differed by source and by participant, and the metadata was provided uncurated.

This sequence was found in a man aged 40-55 years with acute or convalescent COVID-19. In this chain, TRBV9 is recombined with TRBJ2-5; the central 7 bases match TRBD2. Material for sequencing was peripheral blood. The CDR3 loop reads CASSVTSSYQETQYF. Read as DNA, the sequence is TGTGCCAGCAGCGTGACTAGCTCATACCAAGAGACCCAGTACTTC.